This entry features one TCR beta chain sequence. The source of the sample is a study of blood T cell repertoires in COVID-19. In the study overall: T cells, B-cell-depleted T cells, or PBMCs supplied cDNA or gDNA.

The length of the CDR3 is 16 residues. Germline loops: CDR1 LGHDT, CDR2 YNNKEL (reference sequence). Losses at the gene ends were 4 bases for V and 4 bases for J; bases not matched to a gene: 11. In the authors' methods: Reference gene primer amplification gave estimated nucleated cell counts. The table came from immunoSEQ multiplex PCR; TCRdb's copy has only in-frame clones and leaves some out. The V and J calls and clone size are taken from that table; D and trimming were inferred from the DNA. Among 130,000 to 150,000 clones listed, about three quarters were seen once. Input material: peripheral blood. The receptor's source is a man older than 75 with acute or convalescent COVID-19. J is TRBJ2-3 and V is TRBV3-1 (or the pseudogene TRBV3-2); 7 bases are shared with TRBD2. This chain's CDR3 is CASSRRPGGWADTQYF. As DNA, the CDR3 is TGTGCCAGCAGCCGCCGTCCGGGGGGATGGGCAGATACGCAGTATTTT.